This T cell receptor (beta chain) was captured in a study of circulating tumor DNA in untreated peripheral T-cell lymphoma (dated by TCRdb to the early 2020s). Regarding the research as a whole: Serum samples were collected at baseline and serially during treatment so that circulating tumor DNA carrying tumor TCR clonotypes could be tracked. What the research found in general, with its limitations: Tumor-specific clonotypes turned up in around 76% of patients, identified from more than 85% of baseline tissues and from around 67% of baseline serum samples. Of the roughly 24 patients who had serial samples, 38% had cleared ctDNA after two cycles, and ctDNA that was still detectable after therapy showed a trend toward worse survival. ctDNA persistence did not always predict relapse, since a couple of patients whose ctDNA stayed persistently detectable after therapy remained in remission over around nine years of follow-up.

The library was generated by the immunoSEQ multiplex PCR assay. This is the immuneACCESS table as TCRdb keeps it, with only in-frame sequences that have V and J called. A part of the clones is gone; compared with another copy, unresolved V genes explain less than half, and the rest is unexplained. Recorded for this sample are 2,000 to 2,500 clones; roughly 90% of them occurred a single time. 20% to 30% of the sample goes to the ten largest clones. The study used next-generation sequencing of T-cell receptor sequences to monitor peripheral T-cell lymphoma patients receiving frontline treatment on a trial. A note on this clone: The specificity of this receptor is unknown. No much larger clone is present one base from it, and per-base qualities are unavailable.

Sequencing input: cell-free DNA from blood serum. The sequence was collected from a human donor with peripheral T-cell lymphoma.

The DNA sequence is given as TGTGCCAGTAGATTGCCCATGGGACAGGGGGATTCTCTTATTACCAAAAACATTCAGTACTTC. It codes for CASRLPMGQGDSLITKNIQYF. The chain is assembled from TRBV19 and TRBJ2-4; TRBD1 agrees with 11 junctional bases. Taken from the germline V gene (reference sequence), the CDR1 and CDR2 loops are LNHDA and SQIVND. Germline trimming: 6 bases from V, 2 bases from J; junction bases outside gene matches: 21. Inclusive of the bounding cysteine and phenylalanine, the CDR3 is 21 residues long. This entry keeps only the CDR3 DNA: 63 bases, framed from base 1.